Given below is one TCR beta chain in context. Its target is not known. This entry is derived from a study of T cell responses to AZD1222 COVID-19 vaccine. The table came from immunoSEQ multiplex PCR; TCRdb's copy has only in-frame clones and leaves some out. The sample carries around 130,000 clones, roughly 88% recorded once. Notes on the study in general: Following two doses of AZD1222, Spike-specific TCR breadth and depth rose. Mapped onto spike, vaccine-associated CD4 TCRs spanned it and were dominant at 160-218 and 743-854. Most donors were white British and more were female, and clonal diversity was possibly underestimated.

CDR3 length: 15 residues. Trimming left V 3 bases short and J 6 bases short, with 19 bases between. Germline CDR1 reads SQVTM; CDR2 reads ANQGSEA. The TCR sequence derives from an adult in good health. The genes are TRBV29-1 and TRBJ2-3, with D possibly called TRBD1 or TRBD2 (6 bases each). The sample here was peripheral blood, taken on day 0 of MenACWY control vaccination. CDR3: CSVDPAVQGRDTQYF. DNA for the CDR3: TGCAGCGTTGACCCAGCGGTGCAGGGGAGGGATACGCAGTATTTT.